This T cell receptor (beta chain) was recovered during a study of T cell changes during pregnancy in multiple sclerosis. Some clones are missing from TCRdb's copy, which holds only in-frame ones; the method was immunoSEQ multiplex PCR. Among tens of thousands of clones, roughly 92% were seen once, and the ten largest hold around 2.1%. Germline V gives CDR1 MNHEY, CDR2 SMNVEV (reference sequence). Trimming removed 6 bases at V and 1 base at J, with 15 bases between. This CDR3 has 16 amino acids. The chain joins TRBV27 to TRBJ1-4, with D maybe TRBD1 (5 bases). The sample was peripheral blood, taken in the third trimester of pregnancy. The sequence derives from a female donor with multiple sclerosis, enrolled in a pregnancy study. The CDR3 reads CASRLTWTRTNEKLFF. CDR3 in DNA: TGTGCCAGCAGACTGACCTGGACACGAACTAATGAAAAACTGTTTTTT.